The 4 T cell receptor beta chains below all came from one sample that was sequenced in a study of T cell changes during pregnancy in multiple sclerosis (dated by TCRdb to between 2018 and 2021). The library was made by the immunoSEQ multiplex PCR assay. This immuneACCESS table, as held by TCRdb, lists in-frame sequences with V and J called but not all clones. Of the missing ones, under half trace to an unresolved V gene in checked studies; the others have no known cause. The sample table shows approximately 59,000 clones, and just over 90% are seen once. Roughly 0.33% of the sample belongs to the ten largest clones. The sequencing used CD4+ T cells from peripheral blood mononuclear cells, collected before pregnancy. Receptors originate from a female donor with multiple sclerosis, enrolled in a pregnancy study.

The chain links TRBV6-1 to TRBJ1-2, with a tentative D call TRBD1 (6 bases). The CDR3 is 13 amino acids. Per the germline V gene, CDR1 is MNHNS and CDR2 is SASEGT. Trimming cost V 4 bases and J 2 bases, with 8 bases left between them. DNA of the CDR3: TGTGCCAGCAGTGTTACAGGGAACTATGGCTACACCTTC. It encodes CASSVTGNYGYTF.

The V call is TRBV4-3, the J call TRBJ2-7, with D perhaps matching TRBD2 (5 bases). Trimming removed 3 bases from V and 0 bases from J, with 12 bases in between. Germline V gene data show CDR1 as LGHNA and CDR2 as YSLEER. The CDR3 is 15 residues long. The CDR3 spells CASSQQDSASYEQYF. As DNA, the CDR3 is TGCGCCAGCAGCCAGCAGGATAGCGCCTCCTACGAGCAGTACTTC.

The CDR3 DNA follows: TGCGCCAGCAGCCTCACAGGGATGAACACTGAAGCTTTCTTT. It specifies CASSLTGMNTEAFF. The V gene is TRBV4-3, the J gene TRBJ1-1, with D tentatively TRBD1 (6 bases). Germline V gene data show CDR1 as LGHNA and CDR2 as YSLEER. The CDR3 loop spans 14 amino acids. V was shortened by 4 bases and J by 0 bases, with 9 bases between the two germline ends.

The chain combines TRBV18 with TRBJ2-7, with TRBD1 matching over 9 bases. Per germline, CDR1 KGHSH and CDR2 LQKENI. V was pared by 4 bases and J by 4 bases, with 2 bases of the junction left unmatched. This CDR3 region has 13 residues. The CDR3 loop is CASSLDRGYEQYF. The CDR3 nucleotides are TGTGCCAGCTCACTGGACAGGGGTTACGAGCAGTACTTC.